The sequence of this T cell receptor beta chain was determined in a study of blood T cell repertoires in COVID-19. Assay: immunoSEQ multiplex PCR; the TCRdb copy retains only in-frame clones and omits some. The data contain about 160,000 clones, 84% of them singletons. V was clipped by 5 bases and J by 5 bases; unmatched bases: 3. CDR3 length equals 13 residues. Assignment of participants to cohorts was predicated upon participant-reported clinical history. Two negative PCRs, clearance, or symptom resolution were required of recovered Cohort 3 donors. The origin of this receptor is a woman aged 50 to 60 who had recovered from COVID-19. The rearrangement links TRBV12-3 or TRBV12-4 to TRBJ1-1; 9 bases match TRBD1. The sequenced material came from PBMCs or T cells enriched from blood (not recorded which). CDR3 region: CASSLGQGTEAFF. The CDR3, as DNA: TGTGCCAGCAGTCTCGGACAGGGGACTGAAGCTTTCTTT.